These 15 T cell receptor beta chains were all obtained from the same sample, sequenced in a study of T cells in Graves' hyperthyroidism and ophthalmopathy. Researchers amplified the TCR beta CDR3 regions from RNA transcripts. The study used the HTBI primer set for a first-round RT-PCR of the TCR CDR3. TCRdb recomputed calls from the multiplex PCR reads with MiXCR, one row per CDR3 protein. The repertoire includes fewer than 650,000 distinct CDR3 sequences, over 45% of them detected once, and roughly 45% sits in the top ten. Sequencing was carried out using peripheral blood or thyroid tissue (not recorded which). The receptors were sampled from an adult woman with Graves' disease, either hyperthyroidism or ophthalmopathy (not recorded which).

This clonotype was seen only a few times. The rearrangement links TRBV3-1 to TRBJ1-5; D remains unclear. The ends were cut back, 2 bases at V and 1 base at J, with 3 bases in the middle. From germline, CDR1 is LGHDT and CDR2 YNNKEL (reference sequence). The CDR3 totals 13 residues. The CDR3 spells CASSQISNQPQHF. CDR3 bases: TGTGCCAGCAGCCAAATAAGCAATCAGCCCCAGCATTTT.

The gene calls are TRBV5-1 and TRBJ1-1, with D tentatively TRBD1 (5 bases). From germline, CDR1 is SGHRS and CDR2 YFSETQ. V dropped 0 bases and J dropped 5 bases, with 17 bases sitting between them. This CDR3 is built from 16 residues. The CDR3 protein is CASSLGPTGVWTEAFF. In DNA form, the CDR3 reads TGCGCCAGCAGCTTGGGCCCCACGGGGGTGTGGACTGAAGCTTTCTTT.

In DNA form, the CDR3 reads TGTGCCATCAGTGATCGGGGGGAAGGTCGTGGCTACACCTTC. This codes for CAISDRGEGRGYTF. V gene TRBV10-3 combines with J gene TRBJ1-2, with TRBD1 as a possible D gene (5 bases). Deletions cut 3 bases from V and 7 bases from J, with 15 bases between. This CDR3 spans 14 amino acids. From germline, CDR1 is ENHRY and CDR2 SYGVKD.

V is TRBV9 and J is TRBJ1-4, with 9 bases matching TRBD1. The CDR3 has 16 amino acids. Germline-derived CDR1 and CDR2 are SGDLS and YYNGEE. J was trimmed by 5 bases and V by 0 bases; bases with no gene match: 5. CDR3 sequence: CASSVAAGTGNEKLFF. In DNA form, the CDR3 reads TGTGCCAGCAGCGTAGCTGCCGGGACAGGGAATGAAAAACTGTTTTTT.

For this clonotype: Just one base apart from a much larger clone, this may be a read error. The V call is TRBV14, the J call TRBJ2-7; 8 bases are shared with TRBD2. The V gene's germline CDR1 is SGHDN and CDR2 FVKESK. This CDR3 comprises 16 residues. The CDR3 sequence: CASSQGPAGVLYGQYF. In DNA form, the CDR3 reads TGTGCCAGCAGCCAAGGTCCAGCGGGGGTACTATACGGGCAGTACTTC.

V usage is TRBV7-2 and J usage is TRBJ2-2; D possibly corresponds to TRBD1 (6 bases). CDR1 SGHTA and CDR2 FQGNSA come from the germline V gene. This CDR3 is 15 amino acids long. Trimming left V 5 bases short and J 4 bases short, with 14 bases between. DNA of the CDR3: TGTGCCAGCAGCCAGACGGCCAGGGGCACCGGGGAGCTGTTTTTT. This gives the protein CASSQTARGTGELFF.

This clonotype came up many times. The V and J genes are TRBV19 and TRBJ1-2, with D possibly matching TRBD1 (6 bases). The CDR3 has 15 amino acids. V lost 6 bases, J lost 2 bases, and 16 bases lay in between. Per the germline V gene, CDR1 is LNHDA and CDR2 is SQIVND (reference sequence). This CDR3 is CASRVTGLLNYGYTF. CDR3 nucleotides: TGTGCCAGTAGAGTGACAGGCTTATTGAACTATGGCTACACCTTC.

The chain combines TRBV20-1 with TRBJ2-7; tentative D call: TRBD2 (7 bases). This CDR3 comprises 14 residues. Per germline, CDR1 DFQATT and CDR2 SNEGSKA (reference sequence). V was cut by 6 bases and J by 3 bases, with 18 bases left in between. This CDR3 is CSAPAGGRIYEQYF. The CDR3 coding sequence is TGCAGTGCCCCCGCCGGGGGGCGCATCTACGAGCAGTACTTC.

The V and J genes are TRBV20-1 and TRBJ1-2; no clear D gene. The CDR3 totals 12 residues. The germline gives CDR1 DFQATT, CDR2 SNEGSKA (reference sequence). V was cut by 8 bases and J by 1 base, with 11 bases left in between. The CDR3 reads CSPEAGNYGYTF. Here the CDR3 DNA reads TGCAGTCCAGAGGCGGGTAACTATGGCTACACCTTC.

J is TRBJ1-5 and V is TRBV20-1; tentative D call: TRBD1 (5 bases). CDR3 length: 15 amino acids. Germline CDR1 and CDR2: DFQATT and SNEGSKA (reference sequence). Trimming took off 1 base at V and 0 bases at J, with 10 bases between the two ends. The CDR3 nucleotides are TGCAGTGCTAGAGGTGGGGGAGCTAGCAATCAGCCCCAGCATTTT. Encoded protein: CSARGGGASNQPQHF.

The chain has TRBV15 and TRBJ1-1, with 7 nucleotides matching TRBD1. The J segment lost 1 base and the V segment lost 0 bases, leaving 5 bases of the junction unmatched. Germline loops: CDR1 LNHNV, CDR2 YYDKDF (reference sequence). The CDR3 contains 16 residues. The CDR3 DNA sequence: TGTGCCACCAGCAGAGACCGGACAGGAGGGAACACTGAAGCTTTCTTT. It encodes CATSRDRTGGNTEAFF. The variable domain in full, with the rest retrieved from reference TRBV15 and TRBJ1-1, is DAMVIQNPRYQVTQFGKPVTLSCSQTLNHNVMYWYQQKSSQAPKLLFHYYDKDFNNEADTPDNFQSRRPNTSFCFLDIRSPGLGDTAMYLCATSRDRTGGNTEAFFGQGTRLTVV.

This sequence joins TRBV6-5 and TRBJ2-5; D call uncertain. V lost 2 bases and J 4 bases, leaving 8 bases between the germline ends. Germline values: CDR1 MNHEY, CDR2 SVGAGI. The length of the CDR3 is 13 residues. Here the CDR3 reads CASSYARRETQYF. Here the CDR3 DNA reads TGTGCCAGCAGTTACGCCCGCCGAGAGACCCAGTACTTC.

This clonotype was counted many times. V is TRBV9 and J is TRBJ1-1; 7 positions match TRBD1. The V gene's germline CDR1 is SGDLS and CDR2 YYNGEE. The CDR3 spans 13 residues. The ends lost 0 bases at V and 8 bases at J; junction bases unmatched: 4. CDR3 loop: CASSVVQGGEAFF. The CDR3, as DNA: TGTGCCAGCAGCGTAGTGCAGGGGGGCGAAGCTTTCTTT.

The chain is built from TRBV20-1 and TRBJ2-7, with D perhaps matching TRBD1 or TRBD2 (7 bases each). The CDR3 has 15 amino acids. Germline lookup yields CDR1 DFQATT and CDR2 SNEGSKA (reference sequence). Trimming removed 0 bases at V and 3 bases at J, with 15 bases between. The chain's CDR3 is CSARDFGGTDYEQYF. The CDR3 DNA reads as TGCAGTGCTAGAGATTTCGGGGGGACAGACTACGAGCAGTACTTC.

Only a few counts were recorded for this clonotype. This chain joins TRBV5-4 and TRBJ2-7; the D gene is possibly TRBD2 (6 bases). In germline, CDR1 is SGHNT, CDR2 YYREEE (reference sequence). Trimming removed 0 bases at V and 4 bases at J, with 17 bases between. This CDR3 is built from 16 residues. DNA of the CDR3: TGTGCCAGCAGCTTGGATGGCGGGATAGGTTCGTACGAGCAGTACTTC. Its translation is CASSLDGGIGSYEQYF. The full variable domain, completed using reference TRBV5-4 and TRBJ2-7, is ETGVTQSPTHLIKTRGQQVTLRCSSQSGHNTVSWYQQALGQGPQFIFQYYREEENGRGNFPPRFSGLQFPNYSSELNVNALELDDSALYLCASSLDGGIGSYEQYFGPGTRLTVT.